This TCR beta chain was observed in a study of T cells in Graves' hyperthyroidism and ophthalmopathy. RNA transcripts were the template for amplifying TCR beta CDR3 regions. HTBI primers were the set used in a first-round RT-PCR of the TCR CDR3. TCRdb ran MiXCR on the multiplex PCR reads and lists one entry per CDR3 protein. In the table there are 330,000 or so distinct CDR3 sequences, about a sixth of which are singletons. The germline CDR1 and CDR2 sequences are MNHEY and SVGEGT. This CDR3 has 13 residues. V shed 6 bases and J shed 2 bases, with 10 bases lying between them. The PBMCs studied were ones that came from 8 to 10 ml fresh peripheral blood. This clonotype was found many times. What it binds is not known. General study findings and limits: Blood shared most expanded thyroid clonotypes above 0.001.

The chain has TRBV6-2 or TRBV6-3 and TRBJ1-1; D is unclear. This sequence was found in a middle-aged woman with Graves' ophthalmopathy. Specimen: blood. The DNA of the CDR3 is TGTGCCAGCAGCCGCGCTCAAAACACTGAAGCTTTCTTT. This codes for CASSRAQNTEAFF.